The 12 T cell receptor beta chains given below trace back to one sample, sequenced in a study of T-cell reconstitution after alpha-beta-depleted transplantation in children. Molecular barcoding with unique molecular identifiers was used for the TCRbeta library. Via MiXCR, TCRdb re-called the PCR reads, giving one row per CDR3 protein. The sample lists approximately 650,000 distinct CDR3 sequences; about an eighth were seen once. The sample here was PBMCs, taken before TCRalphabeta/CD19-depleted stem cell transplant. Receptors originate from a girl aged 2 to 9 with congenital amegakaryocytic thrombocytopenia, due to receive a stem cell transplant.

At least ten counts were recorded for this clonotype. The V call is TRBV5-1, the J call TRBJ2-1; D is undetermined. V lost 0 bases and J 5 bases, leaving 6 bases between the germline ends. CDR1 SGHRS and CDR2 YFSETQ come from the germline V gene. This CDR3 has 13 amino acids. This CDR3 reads CASSLGMNNEQFF. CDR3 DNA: TGCGCCAGCAGCTTGGGGATGAACAATGAGCAGTTCTTC.

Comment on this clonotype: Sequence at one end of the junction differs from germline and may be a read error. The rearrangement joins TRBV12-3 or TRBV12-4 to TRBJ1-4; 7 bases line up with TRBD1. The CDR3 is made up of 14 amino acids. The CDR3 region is CASSFGTVTEKLFF. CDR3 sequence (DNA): TGTGCCAGCAGCTTCGGGACAGTGACTGAAAAACTGTTCTTT.

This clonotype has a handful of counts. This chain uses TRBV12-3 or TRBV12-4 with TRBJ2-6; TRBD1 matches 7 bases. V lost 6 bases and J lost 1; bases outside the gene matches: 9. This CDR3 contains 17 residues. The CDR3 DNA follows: TGTGCCAGCAGGTACCGGGACAGAGTATCTGGGGCCAACGTCCTGACTTTC. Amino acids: CASRYRDRVSGANVLTF.

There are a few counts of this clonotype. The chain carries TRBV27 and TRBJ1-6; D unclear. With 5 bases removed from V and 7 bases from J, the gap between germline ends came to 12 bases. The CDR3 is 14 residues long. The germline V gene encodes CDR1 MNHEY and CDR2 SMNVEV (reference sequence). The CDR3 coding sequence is TGTGCCAGCAGTAAACGAAGGGCCAATTCACCCCTCCACTTT. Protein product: CASSKRRANSPLHF.

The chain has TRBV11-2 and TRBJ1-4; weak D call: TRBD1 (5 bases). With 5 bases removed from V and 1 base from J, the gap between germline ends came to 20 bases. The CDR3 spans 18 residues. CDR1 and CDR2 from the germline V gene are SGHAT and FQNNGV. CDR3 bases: TGTGCCAGCAGCCCGGGGCAAAGCGGACGGCGAACTAATGAAAAACTGTTTTTT. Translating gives CASSPGQSGRRTNEKLFF. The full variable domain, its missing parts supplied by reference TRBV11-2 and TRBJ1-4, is EAGVAQSPRYKIIEKRQSVAFWCNPISGHATLYWYQQILGQGPKLLIQFQNNGVVDDSQLPKDRFSAERLKGVDSTLKIQPAKLEDSAVYLCASSPGQSGRRTNEKLFFGSGTQLSVL.

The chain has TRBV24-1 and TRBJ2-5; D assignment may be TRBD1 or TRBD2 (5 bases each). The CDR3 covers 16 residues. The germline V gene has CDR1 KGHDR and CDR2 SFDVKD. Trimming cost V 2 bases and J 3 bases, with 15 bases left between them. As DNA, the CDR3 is TGTGCCACCAGTGATTCCAGCCGGGACGGTAAAGAGACCCAGTACTTC. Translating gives CATSDSSRDGKETQYF.

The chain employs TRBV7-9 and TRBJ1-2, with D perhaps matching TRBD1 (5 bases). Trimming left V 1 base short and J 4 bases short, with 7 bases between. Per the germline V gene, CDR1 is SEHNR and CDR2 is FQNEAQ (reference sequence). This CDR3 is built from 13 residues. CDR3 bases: TGTGCCAGCAGCTTAGGCAGGGTCTATGGCTACACCTTC. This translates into CASSLGRVYGYTF.

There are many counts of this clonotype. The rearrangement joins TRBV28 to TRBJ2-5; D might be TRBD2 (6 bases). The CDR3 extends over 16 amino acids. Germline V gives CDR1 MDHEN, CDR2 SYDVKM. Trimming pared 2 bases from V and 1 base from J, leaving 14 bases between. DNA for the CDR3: TGTGCCAGCAGTTTAATCGGATCGGGGGTCCAAGAGACCCAGTACTTC. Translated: CASSLIGSGVQETQYF.

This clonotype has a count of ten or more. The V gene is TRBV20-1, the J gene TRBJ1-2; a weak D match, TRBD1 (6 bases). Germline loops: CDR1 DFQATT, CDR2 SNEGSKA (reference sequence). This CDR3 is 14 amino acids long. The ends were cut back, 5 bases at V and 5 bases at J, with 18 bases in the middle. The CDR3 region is CSAEGDLGAYGYTF. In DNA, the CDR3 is TGCAGTGCTGAGGGGGACCTTGGGGCTTATGGCTACACCTTC.

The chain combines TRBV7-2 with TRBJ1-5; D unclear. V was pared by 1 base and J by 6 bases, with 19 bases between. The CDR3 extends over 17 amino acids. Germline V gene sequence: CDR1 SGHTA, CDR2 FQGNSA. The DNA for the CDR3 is TGTGCCAGCAGCTTAGTTGCGGGGTTGGGTGTAAGTCAGCCCCAGCATTTT. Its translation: CASSLVAGLGVSQPQHF.

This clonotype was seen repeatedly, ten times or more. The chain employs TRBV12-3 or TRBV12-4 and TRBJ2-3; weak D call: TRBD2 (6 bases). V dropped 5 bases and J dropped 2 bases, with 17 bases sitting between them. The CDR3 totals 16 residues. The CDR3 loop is CASSPLGGLTTDTQYF. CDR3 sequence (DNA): TGTGCCAGCAGTCCCCTGGGGGGACTGACCACAGATACGCAGTATTTT.

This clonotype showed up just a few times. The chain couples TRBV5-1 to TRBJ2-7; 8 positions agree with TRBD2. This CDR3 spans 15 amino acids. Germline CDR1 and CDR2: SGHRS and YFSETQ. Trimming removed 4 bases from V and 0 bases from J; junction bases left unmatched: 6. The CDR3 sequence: CASSLTGLDSYEQYF. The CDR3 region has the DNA TGCGCCAGCAGCCTAACGGGACTAGACTCCTACGAGCAGTACTTC.